The 27 T cell receptor beta chains in this list originate from one sample, sequenced in a study of blood T cell repertoires in COVID-19 (dated by TCRdb to 2020 to 2021). The library was obtained by the immunoSEQ multiplex PCR assay. Here the immuneACCESS table is served through TCRdb, limited to in-frame sequences with V and J called. Missing clones are a known gap in these copies; in checked studies unresolved V genes cover under half, and the rest lacks a known reason. This sample lists 250,000 or so clones; 70% to 75% were detected once. The ten top clones hold 3.3% of the sample. The sequenced sample was peripheral blood. Receptors were obtained from an elderly woman with acute or convalescent COVID-19.

This clone came up once. The V gene is TRBV5-4, the J gene TRBJ2-3; 14 bases are shared with TRBD2. CDR1 SGHNT and CDR2 YYREEE come from the germline V gene (reference sequence). J gave up 3 bases and V 4 bases, and 7 bases lay outside the gene matches. The CDR3 is made up of 17 amino acids. CDR3 in DNA: TGTGCCAGCAGCCCGGGACTAGCGGGGGTTGATACAGATACGCAGTATTTT. Translation gives CASSPGLAGVDTDTQYF.

The chain recombines TRBV4-2 with TRBJ2-1, with TRBD1 matching 7 bases. Germline V gene sequence: CDR1 LGHNA, CDR2 YNFKEQ. V trimming: 6 bases; J trimming: 2 bases; junction bases outside the gene matches: 10. The CDR3 is 16 residues long. CDR3 loop: CASSRSDRAAYNEQFF. The CDR3 DNA reads TGTGCCAGCAGTCGCTCTGACAGGGCCGCCTACAATGAGCAGTTCTTC.

This clone has a handful of counts. The CDR3 region has the DNA TGTGCCAGCAGCCCCAGGCCGAACTATGGCTACACCTTC. Protein: CASSPRPNYGYTF. V and J are TRBV7-9 and TRBJ1-2, with D unclear. The CDR3 extends over 13 amino acids. Trimming stripped 5 bases from V and 2 bases from J, with 9 bases between. Germline loops: CDR1 SEHNR, CDR2 FQNEAQ (reference sequence).

This chain connects TRBV4-1 to TRBJ1-1, with TRBD1 matching 7 bases. This CDR3 has 15 amino acids. V shed 3 bases and J 7 bases; nucleotides not matched to a gene: 11. The V gene's germline CDR1 is MGHRA and CDR2 YSYEKL. DNA for the CDR3: TGCGCCAGCAGCCATTCTTCCAGGGGGACGTTTGAAGCTTTCTTT. Amino acid sequence: CASSHSSRGTFEAFF.

The genes are TRBV5-4 and TRBJ2-7, with 7 bases fitting TRBD1. The CDR3 is made up of 16 amino acids. V lost 2 bases and J lost 3; bases outside the gene matches: 11. Looked up from germline, CDR1 is SGHNT and CDR2 is YYREEE (reference sequence). The CDR3 region has the DNA TGTGCCAGCAGCTTAAGTGCAGGGGGTTTTAGCTACGAGCAGTACTTC. This encodes CASSLSAGGFSYEQYF.

This chain joins TRBV29-1 and TRBJ2-7; 11 bases are a match to TRBD2. V dropped 7 bases and J dropped 0; count of bases not matched to a gene: 8. This CDR3 comprises 15 residues. Germline V gene data show CDR1 as SQVTM and CDR2 as ANQGSEA. CDR3 sequence: CSAAGLAGISYEQYF. CDR3 in DNA: TGCAGCGCCGCCGGACTAGCGGGCATCTCCTACGAGCAGTACTTC.

The V and J genes are TRBV6-2 or TRBV6-3 and TRBJ2-3; 14 bases line up with TRBD2. Germline CDR1 is MNHEY and CDR2 is SVGEGT. The CDR3 length is 16 residues. The V gene end was trimmed by 6 bases and the J gene end by 6 bases; junction bases not matched to a gene: 8. The CDR3 loop is CASSRRLAGGPDTQYF. The CDR3 coding sequence is TGTGCCAGCAGCCGTAGACTAGCGGGGGGGCCGGATACGCAGTATTTT.

This rearrangement joins TRBV5-1 to TRBJ2-6; TRBD1 might be the D (6 bases). Trimming took 7 bases from V and 2 from J, leaving 13 bases between them. CDR1 is SGHRS and CDR2 is YFSETQ in the germline V gene. The CDR3 contains 15 residues. This CDR3 is CASAPTGTGANVLTF. CDR3 DNA sequence: TGCGCCAGCGCCCCAACAGGGACTGGGGCCAACGTCCTGACTTTC.

This clone has only a few counts. The chain joins TRBV11-2 to TRBJ2-1; D may be TRBD2 (6 bases). Trimming removed 2 bases from V and 0 bases from J, with 11 bases in between. The CDR3 totals 16 residues. Germline V gives CDR1 SGHAT, CDR2 FQNNGV. The CDR3 region is CASSLMGTLSYNEQFF. The CDR3 DNA reads TGTGCCAGCAGCTTAATGGGGACTCTCTCCTACAATGAGCAGTTCTTC.

The rearrangement uses TRBV28 and TRBJ2-3; possible D gene TRBD1, 6 bases. This CDR3 is built from 17 residues. V was clipped by 2 bases and J by 0 bases, with 15 bases between them. Germline loops: CDR1 MDHEN, CDR2 SYDVKM. For the CDR3, the DNA is TGTGCCAGCAGTTTACCCTTGACAGGAACTAGCACAGATACGCAGTATTTT. Amino acids: CASSLPLTGTSTDTQYF.

V usage is TRBV2 and J usage is TRBJ2-5, with 10 bases identical to TRBD2. The trim removed 5 bases at V and 5 bases at J, leaving 11 bases unmatched. Germline CDR1 reads SNHLY; CDR2 reads FYNNEI. This CDR3 region has 16 residues. The CDR3 DNA reads as TGTGCCAGCAGTCTCCAAGCGGGGGGGAGGTGGGAGACCCAGTACTTC. Protein: CASSLQAGGRWETQYF.

This rearrangement joins TRBV5-1 to TRBJ2-3; unclear D gene. With the DNA end fitting TRBJ1-5 better, the J assignment may be wrong. CDR3 size: 12 residues. In germline, CDR1 is SGHRS, CDR2 YFSETQ. Here the CDR3 reads CASSSPGNTQHF. The CDR3 nucleotides read TGCGCCAGCAGCTCCCCGGGGAATACGCAGCATTTT.

This clone came up a few times. The gene calls are TRBV7-9 and TRBJ2-5; no firm D call. This CDR3 spans 15 amino acids. V was clipped by 5 bases and J by 8 bases, with 21 bases between them. Germline CDR1 is SEHNR and CDR2 is FQNEAQ (reference sequence). The CDR3 region is CASSAYRVAQGTQYF. CDR3 coding DNA: TGTGCCAGCAGCGCGTACCGCGTAGCTCAAGGAACCCAGTACTTC.

The chain combines TRBV27 with TRBJ2-6, with D possibly matching TRBD1 (5 bases). V lost 2 bases and J lost 5, with 10 bases in between. Germline CDR1 is MNHEY and CDR2 is SMNVEV (reference sequence). The CDR3 is 15 amino acids. The CDR3 nucleotides read TGTGCCAGCAGTTTAGGCAGGGCCAGGGCCAACGTCCTGACTTTC. Amino acid sequence: CASSLGRARANVLTF.

This clone came up once. The chain uses TRBV10-2 and TRBJ2-1; 8 bases fit TRBD2. The V and J ends lost 10 bases and 6 bases, in that order; junction bases with no gene match: 14. CDR1 and CDR2 from the germline V gene are WSHSY and SAAADI. The CDR3 has 15 residues. The CDR3: CATTEGTRGRNEQFF. CDR3 DNA: TGCGCCACCACCGAGGGGACTAGGGGTCGCAATGAGCAGTTCTTC.

A remark on this clone: The same CDR3 can be traced to other DNA sequences in this sample. The chain couples TRBV2 to TRBJ2-2; D unresolved. V was clipped by 7 bases and J by 3 bases, with 3 bases between them. CDR1 is SNHLY and CDR2 is FYNNEI in the germline V gene. This CDR3 is 11 amino acids long. The CDR3 DNA sequence: TGTGCCAGCACCTACACCGGGGAGCTGTTTTTT. Amino acid sequence: CASTYTGELFF.

The J gene is TRBJ1-3, the V gene TRBV15; maybe TRBD1 (6 bases). Germline V gene lookup returns CDR1 LNHNV and CDR2 YYDKDF (reference sequence). There are 14 residues in the CDR3. The V gene lost 6 bases and the J gene lost 1 base, with 10 bases spanning the gap. CDR3 nucleotides: TGTGCCACCAGAAGGCAGGGGTCTGGAAACACCATATATTTT. This sequence encodes CATRRQGSGNTIYF.

The rearrangement links TRBV6-5 to TRBJ1-1, with 9 bases fitting TRBD1. Germline trimming cut 6 bases from V and 7 bases from J; bases unmatched to any gene: 3. The CDR3 consists of 12 residues. Looked up from germline, CDR1 is MNHEY and CDR2 is SVGAGI. In nucleotides, the CDR3 is TGTGCCAGCAGCCGGACAGGGGATGAAGCTTTCTTT. Encoded protein: CASSRTGDEAFF.

V and J are TRBV24-1 and TRBJ2-5, with a weak D call TRBD2 (5 bases). The CDR3 has 13 residues. Per germline, CDR1 KGHDR and CDR2 SFDVKD. Trimming took 5 bases from V and 2 from J, leaving 8 bases between them. Here the CDR3 DNA reads TGTGCCACCAGTGGGGCGGGTCAAGAGACCCAGTACTTC. Translated: CATSGAGQETQYF.

The chain joins TRBV5-1 to TRBJ2-1; TRBD2 matches at 12 bases. The CDR3 covers 16 residues. Unmatched junction bases numbered 8, after V lost 4 bases and J lost 6 bases. Germline-derived CDR1 and CDR2 are SGHRS and YFSETQ. The CDR3 bases are TGCGCCAGCAGCACCTCGGGACTAGCGGGTTCCAATGAGCAGTTCTTC. Encoded protein: CASSTSGLAGSNEQFF.

V usage is TRBV5-1 and J usage is TRBJ2-7; 10 nucleotides agree with TRBD1. V lost 0 bases, J lost 3 bases, and 6 bases stayed unmatched. This CDR3 contains 16 residues. CDR1 is SGHRS and CDR2 is YFSETQ in the germline V gene. The CDR3 DNA follows: TGCGCCAGCAGCTTGGGCGGGACAGGGGCTCTCTACGAGCAGTACTTC. It yields the protein CASSLGGTGALYEQYF.

This sequence joins TRBV21-1 and TRBJ2-7; the table's D call of TRBD2 was not tested on the DNA. TRBV21-1 is classified as a pseudogene. This CDR3 has 14 residues. In DNA form, the CDR3 reads TGTGCCAGCAGCATTCGAGAGCCATCCTACGAGCAGTACTTC. Protein: CASSIREPSYEQYF.

This clone was seen a single time. The chain uses TRBV6-5 and TRBJ1-2; 7 bases are a match to TRBD1. The trim removed 6 bases at V and 8 bases at J, leaving 12 bases unmatched. In germline, CDR1 is MNHEY, CDR2 SVGAGI. CDR3 length: 14 amino acids. The CDR3 here is CASSAHDREGGYTF. CDR3 coding DNA: TGTGCCAGCAGCGCCCACGACAGGGAAGGGGGCTACACCTTC.

V gene TRBV12-3 or TRBV12-4 combines with J gene TRBJ1-1; 7 nucleotides align to TRBD1. There are 13 residues in the CDR3. V dropped 5 bases and J dropped 4; count of bases not matched to a gene: 4. CDR3 residues: CASSTDRFTEAFF. The CDR3 DNA is TGTGCCAGCAGTACGGACAGGTTCACTGAAGCTTTCTTT.

This chain uses TRBV18 with TRBJ2-7; 7 bases are a match to TRBD2. Trimming cost V 3 bases and J 0 bases; bases outside gene matches: 5. Germline lookup yields CDR1 KGHSH and CDR2 LQKENI. The CDR3 spans 15 residues. The CDR3, as DNA: TGTGCCAGCTCACCGGTCGGGGGGTTCTCCTACGAGCAGTACTTC. Its translation: CASSPVGGFSYEQYF.

The chain couples TRBV18 to TRBJ1-4; weak D call: TRBD1 (6 bases). Germline CDR1 and CDR2: KGHSH and LQKENI. V dropped 8 bases and J dropped 6 bases, with 13 bases sitting between them. This CDR3 comprises 13 residues. CDR3 DNA sequence: TGTGCCAGCGCAGGACAGCAAGATGAAAAACTGTTTTTT. This translates into CASAGQQDEKLFF. The full variable domain, in which reference TRBV18 and TRBJ1-4 provide the parts outside the CDR3, is NAGVMQNPRHLVRRRGQEARLRCSPMKGHSHVYWYRQLPEEGLKFMVYLQKENIIDESGMPKERFSAEFPKEGPSILRIQQVVRGDSAAYFCASAGQQDEKLFFGSGTQLSVL.

This clone was recorded a few times. The chain recombines TRBV7-3 with TRBJ1-4, with D maybe TRBD1 (5 bases). The CDR3 loop spans 16 amino acids. The germline CDR1 and CDR2 sequences are SGHTA and FQGTGA. V was pared by 5 bases and J by 8 bases, with 21 bases between. CDR3 protein: CASSPLRPGVREKLFF. The DNA of the CDR3 is TGTGCCAGCAGCCCCCTTCGCCCGGGGGTGAGAGAAAAACTGTTTTTT.